Here is one T cell receptor beta chain with its context. Its matching antigen is unknown. The sample belongs to a study of cytomegalovirus exposure and HLA in healthy donors. PCR used 60 Vbeta primers and 13 Jbeta primers. TCRdb's copy holds only in-frame clones and misses some; the assay was immunoSEQ multiplex PCR. The sample holds approximately 140,000 clones, 70% to 80% seen once. The CDR3 has 15 amino acids. In germline, CDR1 is MNHEY, CDR2 SMNVEV (reference sequence). V shed 5 bases and J 0 bases; nucleotides not matched to a gene: 6. Study outcomes and limitations: Relative to the approximately 700-donor mean, N-insertions were reportedly fewer in an Asian-associated ancestry cluster in a later analysis. The study put some 150 TCR beta chains on its list as cytomegalovirus-associated. Many donors shared some public TCRs, even though most TCR sequences were rare.

The chain employs TRBV27 and TRBJ1-1, with TRBD1 identical over 7 bases. This TCR was recovered from a human donor in good health. Sequenced sample: PBMCs. This CDR3 reads CASSTTGQMNTEAFF. The CDR3, as DNA: TGTGCCAGCAGTACCACGGGACAGATGAACACTGAAGCTTTCTTT.